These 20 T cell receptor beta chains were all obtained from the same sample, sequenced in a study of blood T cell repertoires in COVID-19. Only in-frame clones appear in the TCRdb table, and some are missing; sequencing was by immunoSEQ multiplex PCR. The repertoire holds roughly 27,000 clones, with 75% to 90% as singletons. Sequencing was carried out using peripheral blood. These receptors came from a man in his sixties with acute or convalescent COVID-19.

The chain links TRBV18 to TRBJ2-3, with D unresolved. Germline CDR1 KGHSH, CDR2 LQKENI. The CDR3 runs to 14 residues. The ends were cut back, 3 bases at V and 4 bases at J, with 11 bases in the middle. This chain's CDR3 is CASSPNSPPDTQYF. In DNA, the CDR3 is TGTGCCAGCTCACCCAACAGTCCCCCAGATACGCAGTATTTT.

CDR3 region: CASSSELAGTRSEQFF. The DNA of the CDR3 is TGTGCCAGCAGCTCCGAACTAGCGGGGACCCGAAGTGAGCAGTTCTTC. The chain employs TRBV7-6 and TRBJ2-1; 10 bases are shared with TRBD2. Trimming took 4 bases from V and 9 from J; bases not matched to a gene: 12. This CDR3 region has 16 residues. The V gene's germline CDR1 is SGHVS and CDR2 FNYEAQ.

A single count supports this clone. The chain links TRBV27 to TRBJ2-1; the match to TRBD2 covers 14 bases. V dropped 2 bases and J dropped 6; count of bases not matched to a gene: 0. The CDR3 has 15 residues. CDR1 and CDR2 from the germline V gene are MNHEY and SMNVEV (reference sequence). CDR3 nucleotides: TGTGCCAGCAGTTTAGGGACTAGCGGGAGCAATGAGCAGTTCTTC. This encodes CASSLGTSGSNEQFF.

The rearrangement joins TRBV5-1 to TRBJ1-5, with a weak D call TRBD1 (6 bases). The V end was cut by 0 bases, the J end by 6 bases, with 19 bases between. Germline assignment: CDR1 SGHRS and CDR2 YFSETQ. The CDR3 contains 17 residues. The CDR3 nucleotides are TGCGCCAGCAGCTTGGGACCCAGGGGAACGGCTGGTCAGCCCCAGCATTTT. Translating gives CASSLGPRGTAGQPQHF.

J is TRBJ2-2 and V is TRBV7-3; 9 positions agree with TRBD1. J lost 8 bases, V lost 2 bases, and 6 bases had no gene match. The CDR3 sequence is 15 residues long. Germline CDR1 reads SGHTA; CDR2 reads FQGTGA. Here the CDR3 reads CASSLQTGGTGELFF. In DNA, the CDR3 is TGTGCCAGCAGCTTACAAACAGGGGGCACGGGGGAGCTGTTTTTT.

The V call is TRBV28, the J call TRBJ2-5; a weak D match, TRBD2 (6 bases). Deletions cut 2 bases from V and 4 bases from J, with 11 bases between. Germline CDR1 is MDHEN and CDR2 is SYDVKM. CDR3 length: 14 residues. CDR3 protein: CASSLGQGGETQYF. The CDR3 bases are TGTGCCAGCAGTTTAGGGCAGGGAGGAGAGACCCAGTACTTC.

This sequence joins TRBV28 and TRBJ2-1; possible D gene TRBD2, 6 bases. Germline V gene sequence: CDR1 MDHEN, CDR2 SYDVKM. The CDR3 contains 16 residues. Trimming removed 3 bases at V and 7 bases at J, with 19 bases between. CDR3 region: CASSFPRDSGGNEQFF. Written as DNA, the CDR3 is TGTGCCAGCAGTTTCCCCAGGGATAGCGGTGGGAATGAGCAGTTCTTC.

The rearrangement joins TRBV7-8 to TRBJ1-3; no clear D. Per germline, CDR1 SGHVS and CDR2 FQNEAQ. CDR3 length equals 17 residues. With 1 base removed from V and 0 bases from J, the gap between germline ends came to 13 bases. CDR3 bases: TGTGCCAGCAGCTTAGACAGTCAGGTTATCTCTGGAAACACCATATATTTT. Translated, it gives CASSLDSQVISGNTIYF.

The CDR3 sequence: CASSPGGDTQYF. The CDR3 DNA follows: TGTGCCAGCTCACCGGGGGGAGATACGCAGTATTTT. V and J are TRBV18 and TRBJ2-3, with a tentative D call TRBD2 (6 bases). V lost 3 bases and J lost 5, with 6 bases in between. This CDR3 region has 12 residues. Germline CDR1 is KGHSH and CDR2 is LQKENI.

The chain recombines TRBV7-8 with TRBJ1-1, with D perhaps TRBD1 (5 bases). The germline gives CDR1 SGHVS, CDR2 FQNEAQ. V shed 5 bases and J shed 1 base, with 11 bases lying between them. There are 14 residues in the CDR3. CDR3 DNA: TGTGCCAGCAGCACAAATGACAGGAACACTGAAGCTTTCTTT. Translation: CASSTNDRNTEAFF.

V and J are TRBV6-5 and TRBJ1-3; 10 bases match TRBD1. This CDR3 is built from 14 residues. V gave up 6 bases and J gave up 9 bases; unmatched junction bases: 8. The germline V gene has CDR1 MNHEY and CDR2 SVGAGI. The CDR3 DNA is TGTGCCAGCAGCCGAGGACAGGGGGAAAGCACCATATATTTT. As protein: CASSRGQGESTIYF.

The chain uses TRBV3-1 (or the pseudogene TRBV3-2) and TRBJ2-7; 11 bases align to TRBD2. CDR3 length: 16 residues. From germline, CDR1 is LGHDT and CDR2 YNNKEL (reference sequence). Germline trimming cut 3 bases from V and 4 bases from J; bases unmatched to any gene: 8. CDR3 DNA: TGTGCCAGCAGCCAGTATCTAGCGGGGGGTCCGTACGAGCAGTACTTC. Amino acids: CASSQYLAGGPYEQYF.

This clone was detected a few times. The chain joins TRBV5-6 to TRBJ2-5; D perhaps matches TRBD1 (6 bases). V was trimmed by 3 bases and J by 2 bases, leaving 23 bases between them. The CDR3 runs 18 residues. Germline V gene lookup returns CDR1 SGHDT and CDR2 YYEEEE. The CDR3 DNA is TGTGCCAGCAGCTCGGAAAGCGCCGGGACAACGGAACAAGAGACCCAGTACTTC. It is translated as CASSSESAGTTEQETQYF.

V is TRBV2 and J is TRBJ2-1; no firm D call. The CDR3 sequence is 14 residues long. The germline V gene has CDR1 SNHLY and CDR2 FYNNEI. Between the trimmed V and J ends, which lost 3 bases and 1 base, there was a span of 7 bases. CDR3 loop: CASSDRVSYNEQFF. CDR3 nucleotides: TGTGCCAGCAGTGATCGGGTTTCCTACAATGAGCAGTTCTTC.

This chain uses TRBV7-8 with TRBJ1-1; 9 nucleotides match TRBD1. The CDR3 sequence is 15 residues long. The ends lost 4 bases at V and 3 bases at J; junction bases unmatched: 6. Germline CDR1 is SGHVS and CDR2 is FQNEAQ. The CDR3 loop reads CASSSRDRVYTEAFF. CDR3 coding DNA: TGTGCCAGCAGCTCCAGGGACAGGGTGTACACTGAAGCTTTCTTT.

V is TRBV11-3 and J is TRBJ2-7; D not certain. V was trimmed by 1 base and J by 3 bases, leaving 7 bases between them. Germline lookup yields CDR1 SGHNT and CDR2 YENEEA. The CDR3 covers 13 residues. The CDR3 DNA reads TGTGCCAGCAGCTTAGGGGCAAACTACGAGCAGTACTTC. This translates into CASSLGANYEQYF.

For the CDR3, the DNA is TGTGCCACCAGTGACCGAAAGACTAGCGGGACGGTTGATACGCAGTATTTT. Translation gives CATSDRKTSGTVDTQYF. The rearrangement joins TRBV24-1 to TRBJ2-3, with TRBD2 matching 11 bases. Germline V gene lookup returns CDR1 KGHDR and CDR2 SFDVKD. The CDR3 length is 17 residues. V trimming: 4 bases; J trimming: 6 bases; junction bases outside the gene matches: 11.

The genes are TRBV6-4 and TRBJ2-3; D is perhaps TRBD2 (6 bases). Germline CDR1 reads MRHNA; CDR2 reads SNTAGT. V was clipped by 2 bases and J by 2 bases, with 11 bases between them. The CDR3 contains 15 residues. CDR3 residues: CASSDAAGTTDTQYF. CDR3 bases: TGTGCCAGCAGTGACGCGGCGGGGACCACAGATACGCAGTATTTT.

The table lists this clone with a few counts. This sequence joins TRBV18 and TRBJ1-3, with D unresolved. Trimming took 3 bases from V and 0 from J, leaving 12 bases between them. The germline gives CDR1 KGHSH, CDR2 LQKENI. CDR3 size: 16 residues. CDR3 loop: CASSPRTATSGNTIYF. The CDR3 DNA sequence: TGTGCCAGCTCACCTCGGACTGCCACCTCTGGAAACACCATATATTTT.

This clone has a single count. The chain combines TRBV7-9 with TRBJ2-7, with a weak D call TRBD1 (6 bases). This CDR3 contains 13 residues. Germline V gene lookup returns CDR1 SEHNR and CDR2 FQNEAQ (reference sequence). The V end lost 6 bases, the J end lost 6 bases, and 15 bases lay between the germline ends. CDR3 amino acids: CASSSYRDGEQYF. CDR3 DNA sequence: TGTGCCAGCAGTTCTTACAGGGATGGCGAGCAGTACTTC.